The 7 T cell receptor beta chains given below trace back to one sample, sequenced in a study of cytomegalovirus exposure and HLA in healthy donors. Primers: 60 Vbeta forward and 13 Jbeta reverse. Some clones are missing from TCRdb's copy, which holds only in-frame ones; the method was immunoSEQ multiplex PCR. The profile covers about 140,000 clones, with less than 80% appearing a single time and about 1.8% taken by the ten largest. Sequenced material: PBMCs. Receptor source: a female donor in good health and CMV-seropositive.

The V and J genes are TRBV5-8 and TRBJ2-1; 9 bases align to TRBD2. This CDR3 region has 16 residues. Germline V CDR1 and CDR2: SGHTS, YDEGEE. V shed 2 bases, J shed 7 bases, and the junction held 10 bases outside the gene matches. Written as DNA, the CDR3 is TGTGCCAGCAGCTTCAGGAGGGCTAGCGGGGAGAATGAGCAGTTCTTC. Translating gives CASSFRRASGENEQFF.

This clone was counted between two and nine times. The chain recombines TRBV4-1 with TRBJ1-1; the D gene is possibly TRBD1 (6 bases). The CDR3 is 14 amino acids. With 1 base removed from V and 6 bases from J, the gap between germline ends came to 12 bases. Looked up from germline, CDR1 is MGHRA and CDR2 is YSYEKL. CDR3 amino acids: CASSQGVGAAEAFF. The CDR3 coding sequence is TGCGCCAGCAGCCAAGGTGTGGGGGCTGCTGAAGCTTTCTTT.

V usage is TRBV28 and J usage is TRBJ1-4; 7 nucleotides match TRBD1. The germline gives CDR1 MDHEN, CDR2 SYDVKM. The V and J ends lost 3 bases and 3 bases, in that order; junction bases with no gene match: 4. The CDR3 totals 15 residues. The DNA of the CDR3 is TGTGCCAGCAGTTTTAGGGGGCTCTCTAATGAAAAACTGTTTTTT. Translation gives CASSFRGLSNEKLFF.

This clone appeared a few times. The chain employs TRBV5-1 and TRBJ2-3; weak D call: TRBD1 (6 bases). Germline CDR1 SGHRS, CDR2 YFSETQ. This CDR3 comprises 16 residues. V was clipped by 4 bases and J by 1 base, with 16 bases between them. Written as DNA, the CDR3 is TGCGCCAGCAGCGGCGGCGGGCGGACAGGCACAGATACGCAGTATTTT. Translating gives CASSGGGRTGTDTQYF.

The chain links TRBV18 to TRBJ1-1; D call uncertain. The V end was cut by 6 bases, the J end by 5 bases, with 13 bases between. CDR1 is KGHSH and CDR2 is LQKENI in the germline V gene. CDR3 size: 13 residues. DNA of the CDR3: TGTGCCAGCTCCCAATACGAGAGGACTGAAGCTTTCTTT. Residues: CASSQYERTEAFF.

J is TRBJ1-4 and V is TRBV27; TRBD1 might be the D (6 bases). V shed 6 bases and J shed 8 bases, with 19 bases lying between them. Germline-derived CDR1 and CDR2 are MNHEY and SMNVEV (reference sequence). The CDR3 has 15 amino acids. CDR3 DNA sequence: TGTGCCAGCAGCGCAACCGGGACAAGGGAAGAAAAACTGTTTTTT. Amino acid sequence: CASSATGTREEKLFF.

The chain carries TRBV9 and TRBJ1-2, with 9 bases that match TRBD1. Looked up from germline, CDR1 is SGDLS and CDR2 is YYNGEE. V lost 2 bases to trimming and J lost 8 bases; unmatched junction nucleotides: 13. The CDR3 runs to 16 residues. The CDR3 nucleotides read TGTGCCAGCAGCGTTTCTCTCGGGACAGGGTTCTTCGGCTACACCTTC. This sequence encodes CASSVSLGTGFFGYTF. The whole variable domain, remainder taken from reference TRBV9 and TRBJ1-2, is DSGVTQTPKHLITATGQRVTLRCSPRSGDLSVYWYQQSLDQGLQFLIQYYNGEERAKGNILERFSAQQFPDLHSELNLSSLELGDSALYFCASSVSLGTGFFGYTFGSGTRLTVV.